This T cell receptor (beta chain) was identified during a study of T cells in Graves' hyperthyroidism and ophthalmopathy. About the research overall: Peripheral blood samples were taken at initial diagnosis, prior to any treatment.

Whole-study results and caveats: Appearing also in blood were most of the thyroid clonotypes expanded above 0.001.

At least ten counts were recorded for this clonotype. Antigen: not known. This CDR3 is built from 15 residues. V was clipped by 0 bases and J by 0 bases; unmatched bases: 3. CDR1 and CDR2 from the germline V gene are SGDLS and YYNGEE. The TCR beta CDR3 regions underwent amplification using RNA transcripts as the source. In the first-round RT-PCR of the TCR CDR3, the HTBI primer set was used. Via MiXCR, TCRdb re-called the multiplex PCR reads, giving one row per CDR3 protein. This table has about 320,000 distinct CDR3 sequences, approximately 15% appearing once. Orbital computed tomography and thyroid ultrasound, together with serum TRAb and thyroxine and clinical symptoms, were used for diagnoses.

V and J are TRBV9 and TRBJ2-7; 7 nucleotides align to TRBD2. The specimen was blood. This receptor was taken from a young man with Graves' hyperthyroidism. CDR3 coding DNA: TGTGCCAGCAGCGTAGGGGCTAGCGGCTCCTACGAGCAGTACTTC. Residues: CASSVGASGSYEQYF.